This T cell receptor beta chain was obtained from a study of blood T cell repertoires in COVID-19. For the study at large: Acute and convalescent COVID-19 samples came from the United States, Italy and Spain.

This clone has more than one count but fewer than ten. As handled by the study authors: Amplifying reference gene primers gave estimates of nucleated cell counts. Some clones are missing from TCRdb's copy, which holds only in-frame ones; the method was immunoSEQ multiplex PCR. That table is the source of V, J and clone size, and D and trimming were worked out from the DNA. The sample has 250,000 or so clones, over 80% seen once. This CDR3 has 15 residues. In germline, CDR1 is SGHTA, CDR2 FQGTGA. V gave up 3 bases and J gave up 2 bases; unmatched junction bases: 4. The sequencing input was peripheral blood. J is TRBJ2-1 and V is TRBV7-3, with TRBD2 matching over 7 bases. This receptor was obtained from a woman aged 40 to 50 who had recovered from COVID-19. The DNA for the CDR3 is TGTGCCAGCAGCTTTTCGGGGGGAACCTACAATGAGCAGTTCTTC. Translated, it gives CASSFSGGTYNEQFF.